The 8 T cell receptor beta chains in this list originate from one sample, sequenced in a study of T cell responses to AZD1222 COVID-19 vaccine. Clones were read by immunoSEQ multiplex PCR, and TCRdb kept only the in-frame ones, dropping some. The data show around 99,000 clones, with approximately 86% seen just once and approximately 4.5% held by the top ten. The starting material was peripheral blood, obtained on day 0 of AZD1222 vaccination. The receptor set was obtained from an adult in good health.

The chain couples TRBV3-1 (or the pseudogene TRBV3-2) to TRBJ2-2; D uncertain. The CDR3 totals 15 residues. V lost 2 bases and J 4 bases, leaving 11 bases between the germline ends. Germline values: CDR1 LGHDT, CDR2 YNNKEL (reference sequence). Here the CDR3 reads CASSQPGLGTGELFF. The CDR3 coding sequence is TGTGCCAGCAGCCAACCTGGTCTTGGCACCGGGGAGCTGTTTTTT.

The rearrangement uses TRBV4-1 and TRBJ2-1; no reliable D call. V dropped 1 base and J dropped 2 bases, with 12 bases sitting between them. This CDR3 is 16 amino acids long. The germline CDR1 and CDR2 sequences are MGHRA and YSYEKL. The CDR3 DNA sequence: TGCGCCAGCAGCCAAGGATTCCCCCAGGCCTACAATGAGCAGTTCTTC. Its translation: CASSQGFPQAYNEQFF.

The V call is TRBV11-2, the J call TRBJ1-2, with a weak D call TRBD1 (6 bases). The CDR3 runs 15 residues. V was clipped by 6 bases and J by 5 bases, with 19 bases between them. Germline lookup yields CDR1 SGHAT and CDR2 FQNNGV. The DNA for the CDR3 is TGTGCCAGCAGGCACTACAGGGAAAGGCGGTATGGCTACACCTTC. It specifies CASRHYRERRYGYTF. Complete variable domain (other parts from reference TRBV11-2 and TRBJ1-2): EAGVAQSPRYKIIEKRQSVAFWCNPISGHATLYWYQQILGQGPKLLIQFQNNGVVDDSQLPKDRFSAERLKGVDSTLKIQPAKLEDSAVYLCASRHYRERRYGYTFGSGTRLTVV.

This rearrangement joins TRBV24-1 to TRBJ2-7; unclear D gene. V was trimmed by 5 bases and J by 2 bases, leaving 18 bases between them. Per the germline V gene, CDR1 is KGHDR and CDR2 is SFDVKD. CDR3 length equals 16 residues. The CDR3 nucleotides read TGTGCCACCAGTGCGTCTGCGGCCTCAGGTGCCTACGAGCAGTACTTC. It is translated as CATSASAASGAYEQYF.

The chain uses TRBV19 and TRBJ1-2, with a weak D call TRBD1 (6 bases). Trimming shortened V by 6 bases and J by 6 bases, and 14 bases separated the two germline ends. From germline, CDR1 is LNHDA and CDR2 SQIVND (reference sequence). This CDR3 has 13 residues. Here the CDR3 reads CASRTTGIHGYTF. The CDR3 DNA follows: TGTGCCAGTAGGACTACAGGGATCCATGGCTACACCTTC.

V and J are TRBV7-8 and TRBJ1-1, with a weak D call TRBD1 (5 bases). From germline, CDR1 is SGHVS and CDR2 FQNEAQ. This CDR3 has 13 residues. V was cut by 5 bases and J by 11 bases, with 18 bases left in between. CDR3 protein: CASSPDRDREAFF. CDR3 coding DNA: TGTGCCAGCAGCCCTGACCGGGACCGAGAGGCTTTCTTT. Supplemented by reference TRBV7-8 and TRBJ1-1, the full variable domain reads GAGVSQSPRYKVAKRGQDVALRCDPISGHVSLFWYQQALGQGPEFLTYFQNEAQLDKSGLPSDRFFAERPEGSVSTLKIQRTQQEDSAVYLCASSPDRDREAFFGQGTRLTVV.

The V and J genes are TRBV6-6 and TRBJ1-3; D remains ambiguous. The CDR3 sequence is 16 residues long. Germline CDR1 and CDR2: MNHNY and SVGAGI (reference sequence). V was pared by 6 bases and J by 9 bases, with 24 bases between. The CDR3 bases are TGTGCCAGCAGCCCAATCGGTGGGAACGCCGGTGGCACCATATATTTT. Translated, it gives CASSPIGGNAGGTIYF.

The chain carries TRBV15 and TRBJ1-3; D not certain. The germline CDR1 and CDR2 sequences are LNHNV and YYDKDF (reference sequence). The ends were cut back, 0 bases at V and 4 bases at J, with 13 bases in the middle. This CDR3 contains 16 residues. CDR3 residues: CATSRDRIPRGNTIYF. Here the CDR3 DNA reads TGTGCCACCAGCAGAGATCGAATCCCTCGCGGAAACACCATATATTTT.